The 5 T cell receptor beta chains listed next were all sequenced from one sample in a study of cytotoxic CD8 clonotypes in ibrutinib-treated CLL. Profiling relied on immunoSEQ multiplex PCR, and the TCRdb table lists in-frame clones only, not all of them. Of about 330,000 clones in the sample, roughly 70% were seen once. This sample comprised PBMCs, obtained after 36 months of ibrutinib treatment. The receptors stem from a human donor with chronic lymphocytic leukemia.

This clone showed up just a few times. The chain employs TRBV19 and TRBJ2-2; D is unclear. V lost 8 bases to trimming and J lost 4 bases, with 11 bases between them. CDR1 and CDR2 (germline): LNHDA, SQIVND (reference sequence). The CDR3 loop spans 13 amino acids. The CDR3 reads CASDPESTGELFF. The CDR3 DNA is TGTGCCAGTGACCCGGAGAGCACCGGGGAGCTGTTTTTT.

The chain employs TRBV19 and TRBJ1-6; D is possibly TRBD1 (6 bases). Deletions cut 4 bases from V and 2 bases from J, with 12 bases between. From germline, CDR1 is LNHDA and CDR2 SQIVND (reference sequence). The length of the CDR3 is 16 residues. CDR3 sequence reads: CASSTPGTTYNSPLHF. The CDR3 nucleotides read TGTGCCAGTAGTACCCCCGGGACAACCTATAATTCACCCCTCCACTTT. The complete variable domain, with remaining parts taken from reference TRBV19 and TRBJ1-6, reads DGGITQSPKYLFRKEGQNVTLSCEQNLNHDAMYWYRQDPGQGLRLIYYSQIVNDFQKGDIAEGYSVSREKKESFPLTVTSAQKNPTAFYLCASSTPGTTYNSPLHFGNGTRLTVT.

This chain joins TRBV7-9 and TRBJ2-1, with 8 bases matching TRBD1. Trimming at V came to 3 bases and at J to 8 bases, leaving 3 bases not matched to a gene. Germline CDR1 and CDR2: SEHNR and FQNEAQ (reference sequence). The CDR3 spans 13 residues. This CDR3 is CASSFRGRDEQFF. In DNA form, the CDR3 reads TGTGCCAGCAGCTTCAGGGGGCGGGATGAGCAGTTCTTC.

The chain is built from TRBV27 and TRBJ2-7; TRBD1 matches at 7 bases. From germline, CDR1 is MNHEY and CDR2 SMNVEV (reference sequence). Trimming took 5 bases from V and 4 from J; bases not matched to a gene: 5. This CDR3 contains 13 residues. This chain's CDR3 is CASSHEGAYEQYF. DNA of the CDR3: TGTGCCAGCAGTCATGAGGGGGCATACGAGCAGTACTTC.

The CDR3 loop reads CASGLGLVYQETQYF. CDR3 bases: TGTGCTAGTGGTTTGGGACTAGTCTACCAAGAGACCCAGTACTTC. This sequence joins TRBV12-5 and TRBJ2-5; D may be TRBD2 (6 bases). The CDR3 covers 15 residues. Looked up from germline, CDR1 is LGHNT and CDR2 is FRNRAP. The V and J ends lost 1 base and 0 bases respectively, with 9 bases between them.